This is a list of T cell receptor beta chains from one sample in a study of blood T cell repertoires in COVID-19. Method: immunoSEQ multiplex PCR; TCRdb's copy keeps in-frame clones and lacks some. Counted here are about 150,000 clones, about 86% occurring once; the ten biggest clones make up roughly 9.2%. Sequenced input: PBMCs or T cells enriched from blood (not recorded which). The receptors here all came from a man aged 50-60 years who had recovered from COVID-19. CDR3s include the opening cysteine and the closing phenylalanine or tryptophan. Fields, in order: J gene, V gene, clone size, D gene, CDR3 protein, CDR3 DNA. The D gene is left open where the match is weak. Clone size, where shown, is once, few, many, or a class for clones that have expanded.

TRBJ1-2,TRBV5-8,NA,TRBD1,CASSWTGAVWGYTF,TGTGCCAGCAGCTGGACAGGGGCTGTTTGGGGCTACACCTTC
TRBJ2-7,TRBV24-1,NA,NA,CATSVKRLRYF,TGTGCCACCAGTGTAAAGAGGCTTCGGTACTTC
TRBJ2-5,TRBV4-3,NA,TRBD2,CASSQVGGLAVETQYF,TGCGCCAGCAGCCAAGTTGGGGGACTAGCCGTGGAGACCCAGTACTTC
TRBJ1-5,TRBV9,NA,NA,CASSVEPGTGPQHF,TGTGCCAGCAGCGTAGAGCCAGGCACTGGGCCCCAGCATTTT
TRBJ1-5,TRBV2,NA,NA,CASRDKQGGNQPQHF,TGTGCCAGCAGGGATAAACAGGGAGGCAATCAGCCCCAGCATTTT
TRBJ2-1,TRBV18,NA,TRBD2,CASSPPGGGANNEQFF,TGTGCCAGCTCACCACCGGGCGGGGGGGCCAACAATGAGCAGTTCTTC
TRBJ1-5,TRBV30,NA,NA,CAWSTRQTDQPQHF,TGTGCCTGGAGTACCCGACAGACAGATCAGCCCCAGCATTTT
TRBJ1-1,TRBV3-1/TRBV3-2,few,TRBD1,CASSRTGGSGNTEAFF,TGTGCCAGCAGCCGAACAGGGGGCAGCGGAAACACTGAAGCTTTCTTT
TRBJ1-1,TRBV6-2/TRBV6-3,NA,TRBD1,CASSSPGQGFSEAFF,TGTGCCAGCAGTTCCCCAGGACAGGGGTTCTCTGAAGCTTTCTTT
TRBJ2-1,TRBV30,NA,TRBD2,CAWVGGGSSYNEQFF,TGTGCCTGGGTTGGGGGGGGGAGCTCCTACAATGAGCAGTTCTTC
TRBJ2-1,TRBV3-1/TRBV3-2,NA,NA,CASSPRPLADEQFF,TGTGCCAGCAGCCCGCGGCCGCTCGCGGATGAGCAGTTCTTC
TRBJ1-3,TRBV5-1,NA,NA,CASSADKNSGNTIYF,TGCGCCAGCAGCGCGGACAAAAACTCTGGAAACACCATATATTTT
TRBJ1-5,TRBV27,NA,NA,CASSSQSGNQPQHF,TGTGCCAGCAGTTCACAATCGGGGAATCAGCCCCAGCATTTT
TRBJ2-1,TRBV7-2,NA,NA,CASTSSPSSYNEQFF,TGTGCCAGCACCTCATCTCCTAGCTCCTACAATGAGCAGTTCTTC
TRBJ1-2,TRBV28,NA,NA,CASGNTGITDYGYTF,TGTGCCAGCGGCAATACAGGGATCACAGACTATGGCTACACCTTC
TRBJ1-4,TRBV4-2,NA,NA,CASSQADKDEKLFF,TGTGCCAGCAGCCAAGCCGACAAGGATGAAAAACTGTTTTTT
TRBJ1-3,TRBV5-1,NA,NA,CASSAHPDTTLSGNTIYF,TGCGCCAGCAGCGCCCACCCCGATACAACGCTCTCTGGAAACACCATATATTTT
TRBJ2-2,TRBV7-6,NA,TRBD2,CASSQASGGTTGELFF,TGTGCCAGCTCCCAGGCTAGCGGGGGTACCACCGGGGAGCTGTTTTTT
TRBJ2-2,TRBV4-3,NA,TRBD1,CASSLLQGAGELFF,TGCGCCAGCAGCCTTCTACAGGGGGCCGGGGAGCTGTTTTTT
TRBJ2-7,TRBV5-5,NA,TRBD2,CASSWRSPGLAGHEQYF,TGTGCCAGCAGCTGGAGGTCCCCGGGACTAGCGGGGCACGAGCAGTACTTC
TRBJ1-2,TRBV10-3,NA,TRBD1,CAIGGQGFRAGYTF,TGTGCCATCGGGGGACAGGGCTTCAGGGCTGGCTACACCTTC
TRBJ2-2,TRBV27,NA,TRBD2,CASSLLASGGNTGELFF,TGTGCCAGCAGTTTATTGGCTAGCGGGGGGAACACCGGGGAGCTGTTTTTT
TRBJ1-2,TRBV19,once,NA,CASSIEGRGSYGYTF,TGTGCCAGTAGTATAGAGGGCAGGGGAAGCTATGGCTACACCTTC
TRBJ2-1,TRBV27,NA,TRBD2,CASTGTSGGAEQFF,TGTGCCAGTACCGGGACTAGCGGGGGGGCTGAGCAGTTCTTC
TRBJ1-6,TRBV27,NA,TRBD1,CASSAAGTGGGWGSPLHF,TGTGCCAGCAGTGCCGCCGGGACAGGGGGCGGGTGGGGTTCACCCCTCCACTTT
TRBJ2-1,TRBV13,NA,NA,CASSSTASQDYNEQFF,TGTGCCAGCAGCTCCACCGCATCACAGGACTACAATGAGCAGTTCTTC
TRBJ2-3,TRBV28,NA,NA,CASSQRDFRGPDTQYF,TGTGCCAGCAGCCAGAGGGACTTTCGAGGCCCAGATACGCAGTATTTT
TRBJ2-1,TRBV19,NA,TRBD2,CASSARTSGAFFNEQFF,TGTGCCAGTAGTGCCCGGACTAGCGGGGCTTTTTTCAATGAGCAGTTCTTC
TRBJ1-2,TRBV18,NA,TRBD1,CASSLQGQGQGYGYTF,TGTGCCAGCTCACTCCAAGGACAGGGACAAGGGTATGGCTACACCTTC
TRBJ1-1,TRBV15,NA,NA,CATSGLGAMNTEAFF,TGTGCCACCAGTGGCCTGGGGGCGATGAACACTGAAGCTTTCTTT
TRBJ1-6,TRBV5-1,NA,TRBD1,CASSLAFDRGGNSPLHF,TGCGCCAGCAGCTTGGCCTTCGACAGGGGTGGAAATTCACCCCTCCACTTT
TRBJ1-1,TRBV28,few,NA,CASTGRILNTEAFF,TGTGCCAGCACTGGCAGGATTTTGAACACTGAAGCTTTCTTT
TRBJ1-3,TRBV5-5,NA,NA,CASSVAGNSGNTIYF,TGTGCCAGCAGCGTGGCCGGGAACTCTGGAAACACCATATATTTT
TRBJ1-3,TRBV27,NA,NA,CASAGSGNTIYF,TGTGCCAGCGCGGGGTCTGGAAACACCATATATTTT
TRBJ1-5,TRBV7-8,NA,NA,CASSPGHEGQPQHF,TGTGCCAGCAGCCCCGGACATGAAGGTCAGCCCCAGCATTTT
TRBJ1-1,TRBV18,NA,NA,CASSPPGAMNTEAFF,TGTGCCAGCTCACCACCGGGAGCCATGAACACTGAAGCTTTCTTT
TRBJ2-1,TRBV9,once,TRBD2,CASSVGSGGASYNEQFF,TGTGCCAGCAGCGTAGGTAGCGGGGGGGCCTCCTACAATGAGCAGTTCTTC
TRBJ2-1,TRBV30,NA,NA,CAWSEGLGKGSYNEQFF,TGTGCCTGGAGTGAGGGGTTGGGGAAGGGGTCCTACAATGAGCAGTTCTTC
TRBJ2-6,TRBV19,NA,NA,CASSIPGLGANVLTF,TGTGCCAGTAGTATACCGGGACTCGGGGCCAACGTCCTGACTTTC
TRBJ1-1,TRBV5-1,NA,NA,CASSMTAMNTEAFF,TGCGCCAGCAGCATGACAGCTATGAACACTGAAGCTTTCTTT
TRBJ1-3,TRBV7-3,NA,NA,CASSLTSGAGNTIYF,TGTGCCAGCAGCTTAACAAGCGGCGCTGGAAACACCATATATTTT
TRBJ2-7,TRBV12-3/TRBV12-4,NA,NA,CASRTRSSYEQYF,TGTGCCAGCAGAACACGAAGCTCCTACGAGCAGTACTTC
TRBJ1-5,TRBV19,NA,NA,CASSTPAPERGQPQHF,TGTGCCAGTAGTACCCCAGCCCCCGAACGAGGGCAGCCCCAGCATTTT
TRBJ2-7,TRBV7-8,NA,NA,CASSLGGRVYEQYF,TGTGCCAGCAGCTTAGGCGGTCGGGTTTACGAGCAGTACTTC
TRBJ1-5,TRBV28,many,NA,CASSRTVAGNQPQHF,TGTGCCAGCAGTCGGACAGTGGCGGGCAATCAGCCCCAGCATTTT
TRBJ1-4,TRBV7-6,NA,NA,CASSLVVGQSHNEKLFF,TGTGCCAGCAGCTTAGTAGTAGGACAGTCGCACAATGAAAAACTGTTTTTT
TRBJ1-1,TRBV27,NA,NA,CASSLQGMGTEAFF,TGTGCCAGCAGTTTGCAGGGGATGGGCACTGAAGCTTTCTTT
TRBJ2-4,TRBV7-2,NA,TRBD2,CASRRTSGGVAKNIQYF,TGTGCCAGCAGACGGACTAGCGGGGGGGTCGCCAAAAACATTCAGTACTTC
TRBJ1-1,TRBV7-9,NA,NA,CASRQGGGTEAFF,TGTGCCAGCAGACAAGGGGGTGGGACTGAAGCTTTCTTT
TRBJ2-5,TRBV10-3,NA,NA,CAISELQAYQETQYF,TGTGCCATCAGTGAATTACAGGCCTACCAAGAGACCCAGTACTTC
TRBJ2-6,TRBV7-9,NA,NA,CASSLADTSSGANVLTF,TGTGCCAGCAGCTTAGCGGACACCTCTTCTGGGGCCAACGTCCTGACTTTC
TRBJ2-7,TRBV7-6,NA,NA,CASSATYEQYF,TGTGCCAGCAGCGCTACCTACGAGCAGTACTTC
TRBJ2-1,TRBV4-3,once,NA,CASSQDRTLSYNEQFF,TGCGCCAGCAGCCAAGACCGGACACTCTCCTACAATGAGCAGTTCTTC
TRBJ1-2,TRBV12-5,NA,NA,CASGLVRDSPFNYGYTF,TGTGCTAGTGGTTTGGTACGAGACAGCCCCTTTAACTATGGCTACACCTTC
TRBJ2-2,TRBV5-1,NA,TRBD1,CASSLAVLGTGGFGELFF,TGCGCCAGCAGCTTGGCCGTGTTAGGGACAGGGGGCTTCGGGGAGCTGTTTTTT